These 21 T cell receptor beta chains originate from one sample sequenced in a study of T cells in Graves' hyperthyroidism and ophthalmopathy. Amplification of TCR beta CDR3 regions used RNA as the template. The HTBI primer set was used in a first-round RT-PCR of the TCR CDR3. TCRdb analysed the multiplex PCR reads with MiXCR anew, one entry per CDR3 protein. The profile shows roughly 800,000 distinct CDR3 sequences, 35% to 45% of them singletons. Sequenced input: blood. The source of these receptors is a man aged 18 to 29 with Graves' hyperthyroidism.

This rearrangement joins TRBV6-6 to TRBJ2-7; D possibly corresponds to TRBD1 (6 bases). Germline lookup yields CDR1 MNHNY and CDR2 SVGAGI (reference sequence). Trimming removed 2 bases at V and 6 bases at J, with 11 bases between. The CDR3 contains 13 residues. The chain's CDR3 is CASSYEGRGEQYF. The CDR3 DNA reads TGTGCCAGCAGTTACGAAGGCAGGGGCGAGCAGTACTTC.

The rearrangement joins TRBV9 to TRBJ1-1, with D perhaps matching TRBD1 (5 bases). This CDR3 comprises 14 residues. Trimming removed 5 bases at V and 4 bases at J, with 15 bases between. CDR1 is SGDLS and CDR2 is YYNGEE in the germline V gene. The DNA of the CDR3 is TGTGCCAGCAGTTGGGGGGGAACAGGCACTGAAGCTTTCTTT. This codes for CASSWGGTGTEAFF.

This clonotype was found a few times. This rearrangement joins TRBV6-4 to TRBJ2-2; the match to TRBD1 covers 7 bases. The CDR3 consists of 12 residues. From germline, CDR1 is MRHNA and CDR2 SNTAGT. V shed 8 bases, J shed 5 bases, and the junction held 2 bases outside the gene matches. The CDR3 protein is CASGTDTGELFF. CDR3 nucleotides: TGTGCCAGCGGGACAGATACCGGGGAGCTGTTTTTT.

The table lists this clonotype with a few counts. The rearrangement uses TRBV9 and TRBJ2-5, with 9 nucleotides matching TRBD2. J was trimmed by 5 bases and V by 0 bases; bases with no gene match: 11. This CDR3 is built from 17 residues. The germline CDR1 and CDR2 sequences are SGDLS and YYNGEE. The CDR3 DNA reads TGTGCCAGCAGCGTAGCTTCGGCGGGGGGGCCGTCTGAGACCCAGTACTTC. Translation gives CASSVASAGGPSETQYF.

This clonotype was recorded once. The rearrangement links TRBV5-6 to TRBJ2-7; 13 bases map to TRBD2. V shed 2 bases and J 4 bases; nucleotides not matched to a gene: 12. Germline lookup yields CDR1 SGHDT and CDR2 YYEEEE. CDR3 length: 18 amino acids. In nucleotides, the CDR3 is TGTGCCAGCAGCTTCGAAAACTACAGGACTAGCGGGAGTTACGAGCAGTACTTC. Translating it yields CASSFENYRTSGSYEQYF.

The chain employs TRBV20-1 and TRBJ2-7; possibly TRBD2 for D (6 bases). Germline V gives CDR1 DFQATT, CDR2 SNEGSKA (reference sequence). The CDR3 loop spans 13 amino acids. V dropped 3 bases and J dropped 4 bases, with 13 bases sitting between them. The CDR3 DNA is TGCAGTGCTAGTTCTGGCGGGATTTACGAGCAGTACTTC. Translated: CSASSGGIYEQYF.

This clonotype has only a few counts. The gene calls are TRBV9 and TRBJ2-2; D is ambiguous. The CDR3 is made up of 15 amino acids. The V gene lost 5 bases and the J gene lost 2 bases, with 13 bases spanning the gap. Germline assignment: CDR1 SGDLS and CDR2 YYNGEE. CDR3 coding DNA: TGTGCCAGCAGTCCGGACGGTGAAAACACCGGGGAGCTGTTTTTT. Its translation is CASSPDGENTGELFF.

In its sample, this clonotype was seen many times. The rearrangement links TRBV29-1 to TRBJ1-4; perhaps TRBD1 as D (5 bases). The V gene's germline CDR1 is SQVTM and CDR2 ANQGSEA. The CDR3 is 13 amino acids. V was shortened by 6 bases and J by 4 bases, with 12 bases between the two germline ends. For the CDR3, the DNA is TGCAGCGTGCTGGGACCGAGTAATGAAAAACTGTTTTTT. This gives the protein CSVLGPSNEKLFF.

V usage is TRBV20-1 and J usage is TRBJ2-7; no reliable D call. Germline loops: CDR1 DFQATT, CDR2 SNEGSKA (reference sequence). The CDR3 totals 12 residues. V was cut by 3 bases and J by 10 bases, with 16 bases left in between. CDR3 protein: CSASKIGNRQYF. The CDR3 bases are TGCAGTGCTAGTAAAATTGGGAACCGTCAGTACTTC.

J is TRBJ1-6 and V is TRBV2; TRBD1 matches at 8 bases. The CDR3 is 13 amino acids. The junction had 5 bases not matched to a gene; V was cut back by 8 bases and J by 8 bases. Germline loops: CDR1 SNHLY, CDR2 FYNNEI. CDR3 coding DNA: TGTGCCAGCCGGGACAGGAGAGATTCACCCCTCCACTTT. Amino acid sequence: CASRDRRDSPLHF.

The chain carries TRBV9 and TRBJ2-2; D might be TRBD2 (7 bases). The CDR3 is 13 residues long. The ends were cut back, 7 bases at V and 6 bases at J, with 13 bases in the middle. The germline V gene encodes CDR1 SGDLS and CDR2 YYNGEE. CDR3 sequence: CASRGEGAGELFF. Written as DNA, the CDR3 is TGTGCCAGCCGGGGGGAGGGGGCCGGGGAGCTGTTTTTT.

Here the CDR3 reads CASSRGRDREDNQPQYF. For the CDR3, the DNA is TGTGCCAGCAGTCGAGGCCGGGACAGGGAGGACAATCAGCCCCAGTACTTC. The rearrangement uses TRBV6-1 and TRBJ2-5; 9 nucleotides match TRBD1. With 5 bases clipped from V and 9 bases from J, the junction kept 19 bases outside the gene matches. Germline V gives CDR1 MNHNS, CDR2 SASEGT. This CDR3 is built from 17 residues.

This clonotype was observed many times. In DNA, the CDR3 is TGTGCCAGCAGCGGGACGGACCCTAATCAGCCCCAGCATTTT. Amino acids: CASSGTDPNQPQHF. The chain couples TRBV2 to TRBJ1-5, with a weak D call TRBD1 (5 bases). The CDR3 consists of 14 residues. The germline V gene encodes CDR1 SNHLY and CDR2 FYNNEI. V lost 6 bases and J lost 4, with 13 bases in between.

As to this clonotype: A much bigger clone sits one base away, suggesting this may be a read error. CDR3 in amino acids: CATSREETGPDQETQYF. Here the CDR3 DNA reads TGTGCCACCAGCAGAGAAGAGACAGGGCCTGACCAAGAGACCCAGTACTTC. This chain links TRBV15 with TRBJ2-5, with TRBD1 identical over 7 bases. V gave up 0 bases and J gave up 0 bases; unmatched junction bases: 7. From germline, CDR1 is LNHNV and CDR2 YYDKDF (reference sequence). This CDR3 contains 17 residues.

V and J are TRBV25-1 and TRBJ2-7; 12 nucleotides agree with TRBD2. There are 13 residues in the CDR3. CDR1 is MGHDK, CDR2 SYGVNS, per germline. As DNA, the CDR3 is TGTGCTACAACTAGCGGGGGGCTCTACGAGCAGTACTTC. Translating gives CATTSGGLYEQYF.

Comment on this clonotype: This may be a read error, as it is one base from a much larger clone. CDR3 loop: CASSVGTDNTEAFF. The CDR3 DNA reads TGTGCCAGCAGCGTAGGCACCGACAACACTGAAGCTTTCTTT. The J gene is TRBJ1-1, the V gene TRBV9; no clear D. Germline CDR1 and CDR2: SGDLS and YYNGEE. The germline V and J ends were trimmed by 0 bases and 2 bases, with 8 bases remaining between them. The CDR3 length is 14 residues.

Remarks on this clonotype: A much more abundant neighbour one base away suggests this may be a read error. This chain connects TRBV19 to TRBJ1-1; D perhaps matches TRBD1 (6 bases). Germline V CDR1 and CDR2: LNHDA, SQIVND (reference sequence). This CDR3 has 13 amino acids. CDR3 amino acids: CAGSIAAGAEAFF. CDR3 sequence (DNA): TGTGCCGGTAGTATAGCGGCAGGGGCTGAAGCTTTCTTT.

CDR3 region: CASSLGSGGINEQYF. DNA for the CDR3: TGTGCCAGCAGCTTGGGGTCAGGGGGCATCAACGAGCAGTACTTC. V is TRBV5-4 and J is TRBJ2-7; TRBD1 matches at 8 bases. Per germline, CDR1 SGHNT and CDR2 YYREEE (reference sequence). The junction had 7 bases not matched to a gene; V was cut back by 0 bases and J by 5 bases. This CDR3 has 15 amino acids.

This clonotype has a handful of counts. The rearrangement links TRBV12-3 or TRBV12-4 to TRBJ2-2; D unresolved. V lost 5 bases and J lost 1, with 14 bases in between. This CDR3 is 16 amino acids long. CDR3 DNA sequence: TGTGCCAGCAGTCCCAACCGGGCCTTGAACACCGGGGAGCTGTTTTTT. Amino acids: CASSPNRALNTGELFF.

This clonotype occurred many times. V gene TRBV24-1 combines with J gene TRBJ1-5; tentatively, D is TRBD1 (5 bases). The CDR3 totals 12 residues. Germline-derived CDR1 and CDR2 are KGHDR and SFDVKD. V was trimmed by 7 bases and J by 5 bases, leaving 8 bases between them. CDR3 sequence (DNA): TGTGCCACCAGCCGGGACCATCAGCCCCAGCATTTT. Protein: CATSRDHQPQHF.

The chain has TRBV7-2 and TRBJ2-7, with 9 bases matching TRBD2. The CDR3 is 15 residues long. The germline V gene encodes CDR1 SGHTA and CDR2 FQGNSA. V lost 2 bases to trimming and J lost 1 base; unmatched junction nucleotides: 3. As DNA, the CDR3 is TGTGCCAGCAGCTTATTGCGGGGGGGTTCCTACGAGCAGTACTTC. Protein: CASSLLRGGSYEQYF.